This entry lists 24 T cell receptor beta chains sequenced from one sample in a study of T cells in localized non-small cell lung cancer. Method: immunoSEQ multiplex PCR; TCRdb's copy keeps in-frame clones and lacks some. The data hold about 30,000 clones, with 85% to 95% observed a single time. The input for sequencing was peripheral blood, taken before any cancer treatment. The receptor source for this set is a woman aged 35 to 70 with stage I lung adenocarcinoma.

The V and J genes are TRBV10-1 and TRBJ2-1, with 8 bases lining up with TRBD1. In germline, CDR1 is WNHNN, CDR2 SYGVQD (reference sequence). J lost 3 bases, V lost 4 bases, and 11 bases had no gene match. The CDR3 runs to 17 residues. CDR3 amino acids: CASSVSSTGEHYNEQFF. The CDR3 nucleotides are TGCGCCAGCAGTGTGAGTTCGACAGGGGAACACTACAATGAGCAGTTCTTC.

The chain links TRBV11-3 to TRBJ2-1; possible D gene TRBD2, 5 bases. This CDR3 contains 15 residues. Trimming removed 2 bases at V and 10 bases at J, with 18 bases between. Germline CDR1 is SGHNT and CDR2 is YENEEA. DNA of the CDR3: TGTGCCAGCAGCTTACCGGGAACCATCCAGGAGGAGCAGTTCTTC. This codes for CASSLPGTIQEEQFF.

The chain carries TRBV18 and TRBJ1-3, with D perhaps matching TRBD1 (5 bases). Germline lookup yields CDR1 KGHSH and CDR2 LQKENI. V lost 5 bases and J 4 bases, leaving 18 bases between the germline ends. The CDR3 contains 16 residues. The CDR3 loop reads CASSWTQEGSGNTIYF. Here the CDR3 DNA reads TGTGCCAGCTCATGGACGCAGGAGGGGTCCGGAAACACCATATATTTT.

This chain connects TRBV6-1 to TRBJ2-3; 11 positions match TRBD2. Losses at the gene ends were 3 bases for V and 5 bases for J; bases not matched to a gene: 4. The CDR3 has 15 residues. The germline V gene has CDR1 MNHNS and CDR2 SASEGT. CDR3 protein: CASSDRLAGGDTQYF. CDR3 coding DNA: TGTGCCAGCAGTGATCGGCTAGCGGGAGGAGATACGCAGTATTTT.

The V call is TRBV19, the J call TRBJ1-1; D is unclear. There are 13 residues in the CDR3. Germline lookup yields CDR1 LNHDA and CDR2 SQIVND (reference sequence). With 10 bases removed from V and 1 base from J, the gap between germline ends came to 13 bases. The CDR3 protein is CATNRQANTEAFF. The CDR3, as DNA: TGTGCCACCAACCGGCAGGCGAACACTGAAGCTTTCTTT.

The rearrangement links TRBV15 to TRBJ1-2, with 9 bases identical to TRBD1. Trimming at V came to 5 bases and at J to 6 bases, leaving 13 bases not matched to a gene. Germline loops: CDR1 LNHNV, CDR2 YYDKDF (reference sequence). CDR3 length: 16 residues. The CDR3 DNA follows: TGTGCCACCAGCGGCTGGGACAGGGAAGTTGGAGATGGCTACACCTTC. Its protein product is CATSGWDREVGDGYTF.

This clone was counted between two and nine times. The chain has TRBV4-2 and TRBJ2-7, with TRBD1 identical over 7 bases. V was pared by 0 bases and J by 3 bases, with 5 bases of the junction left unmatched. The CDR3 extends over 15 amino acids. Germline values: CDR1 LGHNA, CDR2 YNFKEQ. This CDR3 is CASSQDIRGNYEQYF. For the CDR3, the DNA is TGTGCCAGCAGCCAAGACATCAGGGGGAACTACGAGCAGTACTTC.

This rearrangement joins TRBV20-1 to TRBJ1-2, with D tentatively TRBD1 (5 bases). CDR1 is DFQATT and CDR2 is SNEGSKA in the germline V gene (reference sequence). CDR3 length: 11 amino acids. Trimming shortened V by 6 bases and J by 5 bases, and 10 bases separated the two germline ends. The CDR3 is CSAGGPYGYTF. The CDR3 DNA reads TGCAGTGCGGGGGGTCCTTATGGCTACACCTTC.

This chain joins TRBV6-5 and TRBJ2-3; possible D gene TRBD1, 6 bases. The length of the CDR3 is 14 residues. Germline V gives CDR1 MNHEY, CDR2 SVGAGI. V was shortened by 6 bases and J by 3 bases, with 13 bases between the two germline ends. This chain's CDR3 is CASSLEGETDTQYF. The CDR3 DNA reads TGTGCCAGCAGCCTAGAGGGGGAGACAGATACGCAGTATTTT.

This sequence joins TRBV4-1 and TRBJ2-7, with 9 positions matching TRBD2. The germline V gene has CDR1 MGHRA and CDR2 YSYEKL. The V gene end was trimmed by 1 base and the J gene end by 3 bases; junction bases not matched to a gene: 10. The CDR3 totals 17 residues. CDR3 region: CASSQVFAGGPGYEQYF. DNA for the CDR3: TGCGCCAGCAGCCAAGTATTCGCGGGAGGGCCGGGCTACGAGCAGTACTTC.

The CDR3 loop reads CASSSEKNGAQPQHF. CDR3 bases: TGTGCCAGCAGTTCCGAAAAGAACGGGGCTCAGCCCCAGCATTTT. The chain uses TRBV6-5 and TRBJ1-5; D perhaps matches TRBD1 (5 bases). The V gene lost 4 bases and the J gene lost 6 bases, with 16 bases spanning the gap. The CDR3 has 15 amino acids. The germline gives CDR1 MNHEY, CDR2 SVGAGI.

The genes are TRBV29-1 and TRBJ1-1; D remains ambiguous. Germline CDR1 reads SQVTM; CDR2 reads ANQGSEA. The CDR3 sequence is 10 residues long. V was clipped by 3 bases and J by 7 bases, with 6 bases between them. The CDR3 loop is CSVDTDEAFF. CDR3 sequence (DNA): TGCAGCGTTGACACCGATGAAGCTTTCTTT. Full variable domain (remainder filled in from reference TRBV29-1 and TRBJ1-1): SAVISQKPSRDICQRGTSLTIQCQVDSQVTMMFWYRQQPGQSLTLIATANQGSEATYESGFVIDKFPISRPNLTFSTLTVSNMSPEDSSIYLCSVDTDEAFFGQGTRLTVV.

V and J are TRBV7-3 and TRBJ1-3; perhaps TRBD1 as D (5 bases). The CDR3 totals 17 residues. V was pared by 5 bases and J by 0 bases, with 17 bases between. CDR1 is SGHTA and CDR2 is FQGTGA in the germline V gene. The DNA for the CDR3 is TGTGCCAGCAGCCTAAACGGGGGAATTGCCTCTGGAAACACCATATATTTT. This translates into CASSLNGGIASGNTIYF.

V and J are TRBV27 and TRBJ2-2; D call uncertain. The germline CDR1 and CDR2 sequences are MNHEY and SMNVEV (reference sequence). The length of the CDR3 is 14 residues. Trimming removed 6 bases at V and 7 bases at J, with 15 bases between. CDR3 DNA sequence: TGTGCCAGCAGAAGCCAGAGTGGGCACGGGGAGCTGTTTTTT. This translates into CASRSQSGHGELFF.

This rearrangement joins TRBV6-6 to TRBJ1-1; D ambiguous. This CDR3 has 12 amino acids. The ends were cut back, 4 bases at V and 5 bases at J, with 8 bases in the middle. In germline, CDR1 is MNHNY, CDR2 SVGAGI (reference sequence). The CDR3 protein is CASSSGGTEAFF. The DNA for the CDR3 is TGTGCCAGCAGTTCAGGAGGGACTGAAGCTTTCTTT.

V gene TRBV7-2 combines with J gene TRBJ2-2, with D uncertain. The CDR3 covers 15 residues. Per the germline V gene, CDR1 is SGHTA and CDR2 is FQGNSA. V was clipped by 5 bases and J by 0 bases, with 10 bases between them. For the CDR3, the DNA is TGTGCCAGCAGCCACTGGACCGCGAACACCGGGGAGCTGTTTTTT. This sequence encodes CASSHWTANTGELFF.

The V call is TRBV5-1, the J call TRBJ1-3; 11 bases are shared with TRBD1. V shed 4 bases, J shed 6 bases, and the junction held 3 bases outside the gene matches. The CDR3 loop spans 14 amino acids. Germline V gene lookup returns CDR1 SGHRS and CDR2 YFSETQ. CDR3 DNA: TGCGCCAGCAGCCCGGGACAGGGGGAAAACACCATATATTTT. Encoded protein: CASSPGQGENTIYF.

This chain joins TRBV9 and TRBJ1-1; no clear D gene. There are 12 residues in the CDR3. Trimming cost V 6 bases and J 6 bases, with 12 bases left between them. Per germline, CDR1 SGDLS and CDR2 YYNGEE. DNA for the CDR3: TGTGCCAGCACGCCCCAAGCGGCTGAAGCTTTCTTT. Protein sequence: CASTPQAAEAFF. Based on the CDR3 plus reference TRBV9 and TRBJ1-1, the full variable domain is DSGVTQTPKHLITATGQRVTLRCSPRSGDLSVYWYQQSLDQGLQFLIQYYNGEERAKGNILERFSAQQFPDLHSELNLSSLELGDSALYFCASTPQAAEAFFGQGTRLTVV.

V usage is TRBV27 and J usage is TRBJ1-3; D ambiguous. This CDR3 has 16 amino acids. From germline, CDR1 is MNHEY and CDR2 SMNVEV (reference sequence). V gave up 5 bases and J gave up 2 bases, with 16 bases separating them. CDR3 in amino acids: CASSPGLPSTGNTIYF. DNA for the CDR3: TGTGCCAGCAGTCCCGGACTCCCCTCCACTGGAAACACCATATATTTT.

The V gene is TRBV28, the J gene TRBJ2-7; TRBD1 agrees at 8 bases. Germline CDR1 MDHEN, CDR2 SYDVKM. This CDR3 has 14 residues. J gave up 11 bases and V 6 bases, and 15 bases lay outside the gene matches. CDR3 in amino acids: CASSPAQTGDVKYF. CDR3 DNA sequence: TGTGCCAGCAGCCCCGCCCAGACAGGGGACGTTAAGTACTTC.

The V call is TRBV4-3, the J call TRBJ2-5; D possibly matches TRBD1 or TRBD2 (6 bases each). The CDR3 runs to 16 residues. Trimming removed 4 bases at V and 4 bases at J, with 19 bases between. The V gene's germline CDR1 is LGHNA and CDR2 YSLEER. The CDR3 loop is CASSPQEGGGGETQYF. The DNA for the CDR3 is TGCGCCAGCAGCCCACAGGAGGGGGGTGGAGGAGAGACCCAGTACTTC.

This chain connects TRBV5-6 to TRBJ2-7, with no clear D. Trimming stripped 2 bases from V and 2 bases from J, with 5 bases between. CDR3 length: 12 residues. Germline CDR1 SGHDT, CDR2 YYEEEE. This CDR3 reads CASSFQPYEQYF. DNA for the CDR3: TGTGCCAGCAGCTTTCAGCCCTACGAGCAGTACTTC.

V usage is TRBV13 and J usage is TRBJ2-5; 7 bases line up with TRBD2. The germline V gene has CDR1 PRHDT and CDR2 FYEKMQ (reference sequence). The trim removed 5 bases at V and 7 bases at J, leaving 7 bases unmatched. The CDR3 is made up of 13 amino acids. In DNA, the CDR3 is TGTGCCAGCAGCCCGGGGGGATTTTCGACCCAGTACTTC. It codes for CASSPGGFSTQYF.

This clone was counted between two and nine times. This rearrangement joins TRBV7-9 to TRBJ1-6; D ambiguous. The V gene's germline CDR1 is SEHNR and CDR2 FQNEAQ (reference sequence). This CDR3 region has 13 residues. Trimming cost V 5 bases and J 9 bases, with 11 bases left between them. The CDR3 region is CASSPRQISPLHF. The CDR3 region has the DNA TGTGCCAGCAGCCCCCGACAAATTTCACCCCTCCACTTT.